This T cell receptor beta chain was obtained from a study of long-term antiretroviral therapy in people with HIV. Whole-study context: The study's earliest collections predate the 2015 immediate-ART recommendation by about a decade.

immunoSEQ v3.0 was run at survey level. Target depth was about 35,000-50,000 T-cell genomes per sample. Libraries were prepared by immunoSEQ multiplex PCR; TCRdb keeps only in-frame clonotypes and omits some of them. The sample shows roughly 21,000 clones, around 79% of them seen only once. With 11 bases clipped from V and 0 bases from J, the junction kept 1 base outside the gene matches. The CDR3 is made up of 12 amino acids. Looked up from germline, CDR1 is MNHNS and CDR2 is SASEGT. The source material was unsorted PBMCs, sampled 4.1 years after starting antiretroviral therapy. The chain joins TRBV6-1 to TRBJ2-1, with 7 bases that match TRBD2. The TCR comes from a middle-aged woman with HIV. CDR3 loop: CAGGSSYNEQFF. CDR3 DNA: TGTGCCGGCGGGAGCTCCTACAATGAGCAGTTCTTC.